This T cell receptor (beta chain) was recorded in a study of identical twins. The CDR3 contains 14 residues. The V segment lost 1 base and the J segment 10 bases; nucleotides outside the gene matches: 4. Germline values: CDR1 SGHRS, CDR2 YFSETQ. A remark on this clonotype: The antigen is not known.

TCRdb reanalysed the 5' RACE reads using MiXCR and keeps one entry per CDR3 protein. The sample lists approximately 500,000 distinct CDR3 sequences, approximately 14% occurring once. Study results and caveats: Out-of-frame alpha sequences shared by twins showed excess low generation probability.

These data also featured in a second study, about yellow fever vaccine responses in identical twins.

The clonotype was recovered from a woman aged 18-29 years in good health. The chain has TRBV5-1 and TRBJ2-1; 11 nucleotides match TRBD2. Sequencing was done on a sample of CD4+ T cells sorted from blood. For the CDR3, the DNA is TGCGCCAGCAGCTTGTTAGCGGGGGGGCCCGAGCAGTTCTTC. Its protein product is CASSLLAGGPEQFF. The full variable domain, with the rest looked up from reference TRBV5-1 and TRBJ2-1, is KAGVTQTPRYLIKTRGQQVTLSCSPISGHRSVSWYQQTPGQGLQFLFEYFSETQRNKGNFPGRFSGRQFSNSRSEMNVSTLELGDSALYLCASSLLAGGPEQFFGPGTRLTVL.